Below are 10 T cell receptor beta chains sequenced from a single sample in a study of cytomegalovirus exposure and HLA in healthy donors. Vbeta (60) and Jbeta (13) primers were used in the PCR. Here immunoSEQ multiplex PCR was the method, and the copy in TCRdb shows in-frame clones only, minus some. The table records approximately 190,000 clones, approximately 88% of them present only once. Material: PBMCs. These receptors were obtained from a woman in her forties or fifties in good health and CMV-seropositive.

The chain carries TRBV5-1 and TRBJ2-3, with 10 bases that match TRBD2. The CDR3 loop spans 16 amino acids. In germline, CDR1 is SGHRS, CDR2 YFSETQ. The J segment lost 4 bases and the V segment lost 0 bases, leaving 5 bases of the junction unmatched. The CDR3 sequence is CASSLGQSGGADTQYF. The CDR3 nucleotides are TGCGCCAGCAGCTTGGGGCAGAGCGGGGGGGCAGATACGCAGTATTTT.

This clone was found once. This rearrangement joins TRBV7-6 to TRBJ2-3; possibly TRBD2 for D (6 bases). Germline-derived CDR1 and CDR2 are SGHVS and FNYEAQ. CDR3 size: 14 residues. Trimming removed 2 bases at V and 2 bases at J, with 8 bases between. CDR3 sequence reads: CASSLTSTTDTQYF. For the CDR3, the DNA is TGTGCCAGCAGCTTAACTAGCACCACAGATACGCAGTATTTT.

The rearrangement links TRBV5-4 to TRBJ2-1, with 11 bases identical to TRBD2. Germline values: CDR1 SGHNT, CDR2 YYREEE (reference sequence). V shed 4 bases and J 7 bases; nucleotides not matched to a gene: 4. This CDR3 is built from 14 residues. The CDR3 protein is CASSLSGGANEQFF. The CDR3 DNA sequence: TGTGCCAGCAGCCTTAGCGGGGGGGCGAATGAGCAGTTCTTC.

The chain has TRBV6-1 and TRBJ1-2, with 9 bases matching TRBD1. The CDR3 sequence is 15 residues long. Losses at the gene ends were 4 bases for V and 8 bases for J; bases not matched to a gene: 11. Germline V lookup: CDR1 MNHNS, CDR2 SASEGT. CDR3 region: CASSGTGQGLTGYTF. CDR3 DNA sequence: TGTGCCAGCAGTGGTACGGGACAGGGATTGACGGGCTACACCTTC.

The chain couples TRBV5-4 to TRBJ1-1, with unresolved D. Per the germline V gene, CDR1 is SGHNT and CDR2 is YYREEE (reference sequence). Trimming pared 0 bases from V and 0 bases from J, leaving 12 bases between. The CDR3 contains 16 residues. The CDR3 region is CASSLDGRAVNTEAFF. Here the CDR3 DNA reads TGTGCCAGCAGCTTGGATGGGAGGGCAGTGAACACTGAAGCTTTCTTT.

V usage is TRBV6-5 and J usage is TRBJ2-2; D is possibly TRBD1 (6 bases). CDR1 MNHEY and CDR2 SVGAGI come from the germline V gene. This CDR3 has 15 residues. Trimming removed 4 bases at V and 7 bases at J, with 16 bases between. The CDR3: CASSSDGLGGGELFF. In DNA form, the CDR3 reads TGTGCCAGCAGTTCGGACGGGCTAGGGGGCGGGGAGCTGTTTTTT.

V and J are TRBV6-5 and TRBJ2-3, with D possibly TRBD1 on 6 matching bases. CDR3 length: 15 amino acids. The ends were cut back, 3 bases at V and 0 bases at J, with 10 bases in the middle. Per the germline V gene, CDR1 is MNHEY and CDR2 is SVGAGI. The CDR3 region is CASSYAGASTDTQYF. CDR3 nucleotides: TGTGCCAGCAGTTATGCAGGGGCTAGCACAGATACGCAGTATTTT.

This chain uses TRBV7-9 with TRBJ2-7; 7 bases agree with TRBD2. Germline CDR1 reads SEHNR; CDR2 reads FQNEAQ (reference sequence). This CDR3 has 17 amino acids. Trimming cost V 5 bases and J 1 base; bases outside gene matches: 14. The CDR3 DNA sequence: TGTGCCAGCAGCCGATCTCGACTAGCAGGGCAATCCTACGAGCAGTACTTC. Protein: CASSRSRLAGQSYEQYF.

The genes are TRBV6-5 and TRBJ2-7; D is possibly TRBD2 (6 bases). CDR1 and CDR2 from the germline V gene are MNHEY and SVGAGI. The CDR3 is made up of 14 amino acids. Trimming pared 7 bases from V and 5 bases from J, leaving 18 bases between. CDR3 DNA: TGTGCCAGCAATCATGGGGTGGGACTCGACGAGCAGTACTTC. Translated: CASNHGVGLDEQYF.

The V and J genes are TRBV11-2 and TRBJ2-3, with 8 nucleotides matching TRBD1. The germline CDR1 and CDR2 sequences are SGHAT and FQNNGV. The CDR3 is 16 residues long. V dropped 1 base and J dropped 3; count of bases not matched to a gene: 6. CDR3 in amino acids: CASSLGGQVWTDTQYF. The DNA of the CDR3 is TGTGCCAGCAGCTTAGGGGGACAGGTGTGGACAGATACGCAGTATTTT.